A single sample gave rise to the 19 T cell receptor beta chains below, sequenced in a study of shared clonotypes between healthy human individuals. Libraries were prepared by immunoSEQ multiplex PCR; TCRdb keeps only in-frame clonotypes and omits some of them. This table has 600,000 to 750,000 clones, 72% appearing once. The sample consisted of memory CD4+ T cells sorted from blood. The subset is: CD45RA-negative fraction. These receptors all come from a woman in her twenties or thirties in good health.

Comment on this clone: This sample includes further DNA sequences coding for the same CDR3. The chain combines TRBV18 with TRBJ1-1; 8 positions match TRBD1. Germline V lookup: CDR1 KGHSH, CDR2 LQKENI. J was trimmed by 3 bases and V by 2 bases; bases with no gene match: 5. CDR3 length equals 15 residues. This chain's CDR3 is CASSPTGGKDTEAFF. The CDR3 region has the DNA TGTGCCAGCTCACCAACAGGGGGAAAAGACACTGAAGCTTTCTTT.

The V gene is TRBV2, the J gene TRBJ2-5; 7 bases are shared with TRBD2. CDR1 is SNHLY, CDR2 FYNNEI, per germline. Germline trimming cut 6 bases from V and 5 bases from J; bases unmatched to any gene: 9. The CDR3 has 14 residues. CDR3 sequence reads: CASSATSRGETQYF. For the CDR3, the DNA is TGTGCCAGCAGCGCGACTAGCCGGGGTGAGACCCAGTACTTC.

This clone has ten or more counts. The chain uses TRBV27 and TRBJ2-5, with 7 bases identical to TRBD2. Germline lookup yields CDR1 MNHEY and CDR2 SMNVEV (reference sequence). V gave up 5 bases and J gave up 1 base; unmatched junction bases: 7. CDR3 length: 15 residues. CDR3 in DNA: TGTGCCAGCAGTCGCCAGACTAGCTTCCAAGAGACCCAGTACTTC. This codes for CASSRQTSFQETQYF.

The rearrangement links TRBV18 to TRBJ2-7; 11 nucleotides match TRBD2. The junction had 4 bases not matched to a gene; V was cut back by 3 bases and J by 3 bases. The CDR3 has 15 residues. In germline, CDR1 is KGHSH, CDR2 LQKENI. CDR3 in amino acids: CASSPTSGSNYEQYF. The CDR3 DNA sequence: TGTGCCAGCTCACCCACTAGCGGGAGTAACTACGAGCAGTACTTC.

CDR3 in amino acids: CASSPQGIGSEKLFF. Here the CDR3 DNA reads TGTGCCAGCTCCCCACAGGGGATAGGAAGTGAAAAACTGTTTTTT. The chain is built from TRBV2 and TRBJ1-4; 7 nucleotides agree with TRBD1. V shed 8 bases, J shed 7 bases, and the junction held 13 bases outside the gene matches. This CDR3 spans 15 amino acids. Germline V CDR1 and CDR2: SNHLY, FYNNEI.

The chain is built from TRBV19 and TRBJ2-5, with 8 bases that match TRBD2. In germline, CDR1 is LNHDA, CDR2 SQIVND (reference sequence). The CDR3 extends over 13 amino acids. The junction had 4 bases not matched to a gene; V was cut back by 5 bases and J by 5 bases. For the CDR3, the DNA is TGTGCCAGTAGTTGGTCGGGAGGGGAGACCCAGTACTTC. Amino acids: CASSWSGGETQYF.

This chain links TRBV28 with TRBJ2-5; TRBD2 agrees at 10 bases. With the DNA end fitting TRBJ2-7 better, the J assignment may be wrong. Germline V gene sequence: CDR1 MDHEN, CDR2 SYDVKM. The CDR3 spans 13 residues. The CDR3, as DNA: TGTGCCAGCGAAGGGACTAGCGACTACGAGCAGTACTTC. Protein sequence: CASEGTSDYEQYF.

The chain has TRBV6-4 and TRBJ1-1; no firm D call. The V gene's germline CDR1 is MRHNA and CDR2 SNTAGT. The V and J ends lost 6 bases and 3 bases respectively, with 11 bases between them. This CDR3 region has 13 residues. The CDR3 DNA is TGTGCCAGCAGCTCCGGCGATTACACTGAAGCTTTCTTT. This gives the protein CASSSGDYTEAFF.

The chain carries TRBV14 and TRBJ2-7, with 8 nucleotides matching TRBD2. V was pared by 1 base and J by 9 bases, with 2 bases of the junction left unmatched. Germline values: CDR1 SGHDN, CDR2 FVKESK. CDR3 size: 12 residues. For the CDR3, the DNA is TGTGCCAGCAGCCAAGTACTAGCGGTGCAGTACTTC. This gives the protein CASSQVLAVQYF.

This clone was seen at least ten times. The chain joins TRBV5-1 to TRBJ2-5, with D possibly being TRBD2 (6 bases). V lost 3 bases, J lost 4 bases, and 13 bases lay in between. CDR3 size: 14 residues. The germline V gene encodes CDR1 SGHRS and CDR2 YFSETQ. In DNA form, the CDR3 reads TGCGCCAGCAGCTCCGCGTCGGGAGCAGAGACCCAGTACTTC. Translated, it gives CASSSASGAETQYF.

The rearrangement links TRBV29-1 to TRBJ2-7, with D perhaps matching TRBD1 (5 bases). V was pared by 4 bases and J by 6 bases, with 13 bases between. This CDR3 spans 12 amino acids. CDR1 and CDR2 (germline): SQVTM, ANQGSEA. CDR3 protein: CSVGAGLPEQYF. CDR3 nucleotide sequence: TGCAGCGTTGGTGCAGGGTTGCCCGAGCAGTACTTC.

The V and J genes are TRBV6-5 and TRBJ2-2; 7 bases align to TRBD2. The germline gives CDR1 MNHEY, CDR2 SVGAGI. Trimming at V came to 5 bases and at J to 4 bases, leaving 7 bases not matched to a gene. The CDR3 has 15 residues. The DNA for the CDR3 is TGTGCCAGCAGTACTCCGGGACTATCCACCGGGGAGCTGTTTTTT. Translated, it gives CASSTPGLSTGELFF.

The rearrangement links TRBV28 to TRBJ2-7; TRBD1 matches 7 bases. The CDR3 spans 12 residues. J lost 5 bases, V lost 6 bases, and 4 bases had no gene match. Per germline, CDR1 MDHEN and CDR2 SYDVKM. The CDR3 reads CASRSGQDEQYF. DNA of the CDR3: TGTGCCAGCAGATCCGGACAGGACGAGCAGTACTTC.

This sequence joins TRBV19 and TRBJ1-5, with a possible D match to TRBD1 (5 bases). The V gene's germline CDR1 is LNHDA and CDR2 SQIVND (reference sequence). V dropped 7 bases and J dropped 11 bases, with 18 bases sitting between them. The CDR3 is 13 amino acids. The CDR3 nucleotides read TGTGCCAGTAAGCGAGGGGAGGAGGTGGCCCAGCATTTT. This encodes CASKRGEEVAQHF.

This clone was seen a handful of times. This chain joins TRBV25-1 and TRBJ1-5, with D unclear. The CDR3 extends over 14 amino acids. Germline loops: CDR1 MGHDK, CDR2 SYGVNS. V was shortened by 4 bases and J by 7 bases, with 14 bases between the two germline ends. This chain's CDR3 is CASSVGGGAQPQHF. The CDR3 nucleotides read TGTGCCAGCAGTGTTGGTGGAGGCGCCCAGCCCCAGCATTTT.

The genes are TRBV27 and TRBJ1-5, with 7 bases lining up with TRBD1. Germline V lookup: CDR1 MNHEY, CDR2 SMNVEV (reference sequence). This CDR3 spans 16 amino acids. V was clipped by 5 bases and J by 4 bases; unmatched bases: 11. The DNA of the CDR3 is TGTGCCAGCAGTCCGACAGGGACTATTCGGAATCAGCCCCAGCATTTT. Amino acid sequence: CASSPTGTIRNQPQHF.

V usage is TRBV11-2 and J usage is TRBJ2-7; 7 bases fit TRBD2. The length of the CDR3 is 18 residues. Germline CDR1 and CDR2: SGHAT and FQNNGV. The V and J ends lost 0 bases and 2 bases, in that order; junction bases with no gene match: 13. For the CDR3, the DNA is TGTGCCAGCAGCTTAGATCCGGGAGGTGGCGGGAATCCCTACGAGCAGTACTTC. Its protein product is CASSLDPGGGGNPYEQYF.

V usage is TRBV25-1 and J usage is TRBJ2-7, with TRBD1 as a possible D gene (6 bases). Per germline, CDR1 MGHDK and CDR2 SYGVNS. The CDR3 has 15 amino acids. The germline V and J ends were trimmed by 3 bases and 2 bases, with 14 bases remaining between them. The CDR3 sequence: CASSDRDIGTYEQYF. CDR3 bases: TGTGCCAGCAGTGACCGGGACATAGGTACCTACGAGCAGTACTTC.

V is TRBV19 and J is TRBJ1-5; 9 bases map to TRBD1. The CDR3 length is 17 residues. From germline, CDR1 is LNHDA and CDR2 SQIVND (reference sequence). J gave up 1 base and V 5 bases, and 9 bases lay outside the gene matches. The CDR3 DNA sequence: TGTGCCAGTAGTCGGTGGGGACAGGGTGTGAGCAATCAGCCCCAGCATTTT. Translated, it gives CASSRWGQGVSNQPQHF.